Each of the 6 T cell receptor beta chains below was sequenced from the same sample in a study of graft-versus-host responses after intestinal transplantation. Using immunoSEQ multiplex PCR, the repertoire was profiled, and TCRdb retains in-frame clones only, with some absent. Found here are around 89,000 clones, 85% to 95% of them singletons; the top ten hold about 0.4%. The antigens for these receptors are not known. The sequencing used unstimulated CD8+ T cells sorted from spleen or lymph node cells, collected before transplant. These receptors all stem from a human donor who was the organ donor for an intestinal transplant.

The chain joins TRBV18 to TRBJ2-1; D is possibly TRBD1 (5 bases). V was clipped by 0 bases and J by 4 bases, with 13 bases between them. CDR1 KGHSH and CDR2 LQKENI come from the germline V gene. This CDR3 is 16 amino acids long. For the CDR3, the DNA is TGTGCCAGCTCACCACCTGGGTCAGGGCGTTACAATGAGCAGTTCTTC. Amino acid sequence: CASSPPGSGRYNEQFF. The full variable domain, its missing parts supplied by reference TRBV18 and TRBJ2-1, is NAGVMQNPRHLVRRRGQEARLRCSPMKGHSHVYWYRQLPEEGLKFMVYLQKENIIDESGMPKERFSAEFPKEGPSILRIQQVVRGDSAAYFCASSPPGSGRYNEQFFGPGTRLTVL.

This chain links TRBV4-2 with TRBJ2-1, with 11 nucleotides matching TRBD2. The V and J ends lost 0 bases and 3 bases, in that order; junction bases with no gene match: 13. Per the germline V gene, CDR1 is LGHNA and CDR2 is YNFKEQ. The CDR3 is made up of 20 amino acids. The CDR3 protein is CASSQDLAGGLLNVYNEQFF. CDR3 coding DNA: TGTGCCAGCAGCCAAGATCTAGCGGGGGGCCTCCTTAACGTCTACAATGAGCAGTTCTTC.

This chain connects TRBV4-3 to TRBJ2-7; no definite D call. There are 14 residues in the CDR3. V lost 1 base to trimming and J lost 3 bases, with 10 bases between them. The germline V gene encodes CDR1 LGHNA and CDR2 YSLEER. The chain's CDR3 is CASSQGLRGYEQYF. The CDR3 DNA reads TGCGCCAGCAGCCAAGGCTTGCGTGGCTACGAGCAGTACTTC.

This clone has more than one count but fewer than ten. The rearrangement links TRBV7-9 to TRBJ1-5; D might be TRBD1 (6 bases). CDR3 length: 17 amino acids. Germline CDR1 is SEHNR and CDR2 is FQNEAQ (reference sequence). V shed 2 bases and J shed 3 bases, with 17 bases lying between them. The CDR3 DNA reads TGTGCCAGCAGCTTAACACAGGGCAGGGGAGTCAATCAGCCCCAGCATTTT. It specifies CASSLTQGRGVNQPQHF.

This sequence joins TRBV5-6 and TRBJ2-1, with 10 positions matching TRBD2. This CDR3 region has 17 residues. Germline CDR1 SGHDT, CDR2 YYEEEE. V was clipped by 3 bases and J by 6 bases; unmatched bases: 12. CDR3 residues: CASSSIQRGGIPNEQFF. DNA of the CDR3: TGTGCCAGCAGCTCCATACAGCGGGGGGGGATACCCAATGAGCAGTTCTTC.

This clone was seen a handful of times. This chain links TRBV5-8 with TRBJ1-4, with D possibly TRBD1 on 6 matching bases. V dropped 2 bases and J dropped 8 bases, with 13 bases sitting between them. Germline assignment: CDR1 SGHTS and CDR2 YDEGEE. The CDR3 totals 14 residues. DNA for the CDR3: TGTGCCAGCAGCTTTCAGGGGTTGAGGGAAAAACTGTTTTTT. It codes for CASSFQGLREKLFF.